The clone carrying this T cell receptor (beta chain) was picked up many times. Its antigen remains unidentified. Germline CDR1 reads MDHEN; CDR2 reads SYDVKM. Trimming cost V 2 bases and J 4 bases; bases outside gene matches: 6. The CDR3 extends over 15 amino acids. This sample was included in a study of T cells in Graves' hyperthyroidism and ophthalmopathy. Whole-study findings and limits: A 13 V-J signature model discriminated ophthalmopathy versus stable hyperthyroidism. Most thyroid-expanded clonotypes above 0.001 were also found in blood.

RNA transcripts provided the source from which TCR beta CDR3 regions were amplified. Carried out on the TCR CDR3, a first-round RT-PCR used the HTBI primer set. TCRdb called the multiplex PCR reads again in MiXCR, with one record for every CDR3 protein. The sample contains around 350,000 distinct CDR3 sequences, roughly 14% of which appear only once. Investigators excluded patients with uncontrolled infection, other autoimmune disease, pregnancy or lactation. Cells are PBMCs isolated from about 10 ml of fresh blood. The TCR originated in a woman younger than 30 with Graves' hyperthyroidism that later progressed to Graves' ophthalmopathy. V and J are TRBV28 and TRBJ2-3; TRBD1 matches 7 bases. Material for sequencing was blood. The CDR3 region is CASSLQGVSADTQYF. CDR3 nucleotide sequence: TGTGCCAGCAGTTTACAGGGGGTTAGCGCAGATACGCAGTATTTT.